The clone carrying this TCR beta chain came up a few times. Its target is unknown. Germline assignment: CDR1 SGDLS and CDR2 YYNGEE. With V trimmed by 3 bases and J by 2 bases, 6 bases remained unmatched. CDR3 length equals 15 residues. For each subset, genomic DNA was distributed in equal portions over several immunoSEQ plates. This table comes from immunoSEQ multiplex PCR, and its TCRdb copy is limited to in-frame clones, with some not included. This sample has over 700,000 clones, with 72% found just once. The data are from a study of shared clonotypes between healthy human individuals. As for the study in general: Donors had three CD4 naive, three CD4 memory, two CD8 naive and one CD8 memory plate apiece. Study observations and caveats: Represented diversity (both genetic and exposure-history) was limited by the small number of donors.

A split of CD4+ cells into CD45RA+ naive and CD45RA-negative memory subsets was performed. The origin of this receptor is a woman in her thirties in good health. Material: memory CD4+ T cells sorted from blood. Subset here: CD45RA-negative fraction. V is TRBV9 and J is TRBJ2-7, with TRBD2 matching over 9 bases. The chain's CDR3 is CASSATGTSPYEQYF. DNA for the CDR3: TGTGCCAGCAGCGCCACCGGGACTAGCCCCTACGAGCAGTACTTC.